These 22 T cell receptor beta chains were all obtained from the same sample, sequenced in a study of control samples from healthy donors and cancer patients. The protocol was immunoSEQ multiplex PCR, while the TCRdb copy is restricted to in-frame clones and leaves out a portion. The sample comprises about 160,000 clones, 80% to 95% of which are singletons, and approximately 4% rests with the top ten. The sample comprised blood. The receptors stem from an older woman in good health.

The rearrangement uses TRBV7-2 and TRBJ1-3; weak D call: TRBD1 (6 bases). From germline, CDR1 is SGHTA and CDR2 FQGNSA. This CDR3 spans 13 amino acids. V was clipped by 2 bases and J by 11 bases, with 13 bases between them. CDR3 bases: TGTGCCAGCAGCTTAAAGGGGGAGGTCCCCATATATTTT. It encodes CASSLKGEVPIYF. The full variable domain, its missing parts supplied by reference TRBV7-2 and TRBJ1-3, is GAGVSQSPSNKVTEKGKDVELRCDPISGHTALYWYRQSLGQGLEFLIYFQGNSAPDKSGLPSDRFSAERTGGSVSTLTIQRTQQEDSAVYLCASSLKGEVPIYFGEGSWLTVV.

The chain couples TRBV4-2 to TRBJ2-2; D not certain. There are 12 residues in the CDR3. Germline CDR1 and CDR2: LGHNA and YNFKEQ. V dropped 2 bases and J dropped 2 bases, with 0 bases sitting between them. CDR3 nucleotide sequence: TGTGCCAGCAGCCAAAACACCGGGGAGCTGTTTTTT. Translation gives CASSQNTGELFF.

The rearrangement links TRBV5-1 to TRBJ2-5, with a tentative D call TRBD2 (5 bases). This CDR3 comprises 16 residues. Between the trimmed V and J ends, which lost 0 bases and 7 bases, there was a span of 19 bases. Germline assignment: CDR1 SGHRS and CDR2 YFSETQ. The CDR3 nucleotides read TGCGCCAGCAGCTTGGCAACAGCCGCTACCCGGGGGACCCAGTACTTC. Translated, it gives CASSLATAATRGTQYF.

Only one count was recorded for this clone. The chain joins TRBV24-1 to TRBJ1-2; no definite D call. Trimming pared 5 bases from V and 7 bases from J, leaving 13 bases between. This CDR3 contains 13 residues. The germline V gene encodes CDR1 KGHDR and CDR2 SFDVKD. CDR3 loop: CATSVDGLSGYTF. DNA of the CDR3: TGTGCCACCAGTGTGGACGGACTAAGTGGCTACACCTTC.

V usage is TRBV6-6 and J usage is TRBJ2-7; 7 bases map to TRBD2. Losses at the gene ends were 3 bases for V and 0 bases for J; bases not matched to a gene: 5. Germline V CDR1 and CDR2: MNHNY, SVGAGI (reference sequence). The CDR3 contains 15 residues. CDR3 DNA sequence: TGTGCCAGCAGTTATCCGGGGGGACGCTCCTACGAGCAGTACTTC. It is translated as CASSYPGGRSYEQYF.

V and J are TRBV9 and TRBJ1-4; the match to TRBD1 covers 7 bases. CDR1 is SGDLS and CDR2 is YYNGEE in the germline V gene. This CDR3 has 14 amino acids. V trimming: 3 bases; J trimming: 6 bases; junction bases outside the gene matches: 5. CDR3: CASSGGQPYEKLFF. The CDR3 DNA follows: TGTGCCAGCAGCGGGGGACAGCCCTATGAAAAACTGTTTTTT.

The DNA for the CDR3 is TGTGCCAGTATCCCGGGACAGGGTGTGGAAAAACTGTTTTTT. It codes for CASIPGQGVEKLFF. The chain has TRBV19 and TRBJ1-4; 9 positions agree with TRBD1. The germline V gene has CDR1 LNHDA and CDR2 SQIVND (reference sequence). The CDR3 contains 14 residues. The V gene end was trimmed by 7 bases and the J gene end by 8 bases; junction bases not matched to a gene: 8. Filled out from reference TRBV19 and TRBJ1-4, the complete variable domain reads DGGITQSPKYLFRKEGQNVTLSCEQNLNHDAMYWYRQDPGQGLRLIYYSQIVNDFQKGDIAEGYSVSREKKESFPLTVTSAQKNPTAFYLCASIPGQGVEKLFFGSGTQLSVL.

This chain joins TRBV6-6 and TRBJ1-5; D uncertain. The CDR3 loop spans 15 amino acids. Between the trimmed V and J ends, which lost 10 bases and 1 base, there was a span of 17 bases. The germline CDR1 and CDR2 sequences are MNHNY and SVGAGI (reference sequence). The CDR3 is CATTRPRPSNQPQHF. Written as DNA, the CDR3 is TGTGCCACCACGAGGCCCAGACCCAGCAATCAGCCCCAGCATTTT.

The V call is TRBV3-1 (or the pseudogene TRBV3-2), the J call TRBJ2-1, with 9 nucleotides matching TRBD2. V shed 1 base, J shed 10 bases, and the junction held 5 bases outside the gene matches. The CDR3 is 14 residues long. Germline CDR1 and CDR2: LGHDT and YNNKEL (reference sequence). The CDR3 reads CASSQGAGGGEQFF. In DNA, the CDR3 is TGTGCCAGCAGCCAAGGCGCGGGGGGGGGCGAGCAGTTCTTC.

The V and J genes are TRBV2 and TRBJ2-1; TRBD1 matches 7 bases. The CDR3 loop spans 14 amino acids. V dropped 2 bases and J dropped 9; count of bases not matched to a gene: 7. The germline V gene has CDR1 SNHLY and CDR2 FYNNEI. In DNA, the CDR3 is TGTGCCAGCAGTGAAATGGACAGGTTTGGTGAGCAGTTCTTC. The encoded protein is CASSEMDRFGEQFF.

The rearrangement uses TRBV5-3 and TRBJ1-2; possible D gene TRBD1, 5 bases. TRBV5-3 is noted as an ORF with a role that remains uncertain. The V gene lost 2 bases and the J gene lost 8 bases, with 16 bases spanning the gap. The CDR3 has 14 residues. The CDR3 reads CARSLNLGPRGYTF. Here the CDR3 DNA reads TGTGCCAGAAGCTTAAATCTGGGGCCGAGGGGCTACACCTTC.

The chain uses TRBV4-1 and TRBJ2-4; 10 bases agree with TRBD2. Trimming at V came to 4 bases and at J to 4 bases, leaving 4 bases not matched to a gene. Germline V gene lookup returns CDR1 MGHRA and CDR2 YSYEKL. CDR3 length: 15 amino acids. CDR3 protein: CASSPSSGGKNIQYF. The CDR3 bases are TGCGCCAGCAGCCCATCTAGCGGGGGTAAAAACATTCAGTACTTC.

The chain links TRBV12-3 or TRBV12-4 to TRBJ1-1; no firm D call. The CDR3 spans 13 residues. The V and J ends lost 3 bases and 8 bases respectively, with 13 bases between them. CDR3 residues: CASSLRVVSEAFF. As DNA, the CDR3 is TGTGCCAGCAGTTTGAGGGTTGTATCAGAAGCTTTCTTT.

The gene calls are TRBV4-1 and TRBJ1-2, with D perhaps TRBD1 (5 bases). Germline V lookup: CDR1 MGHRA, CDR2 YSYEKL. V gave up 4 bases and J gave up 2 bases, with 20 bases separating them. The CDR3 contains 17 residues. The CDR3 sequence: CASSLSGMAAGNYGYTF. CDR3 in DNA: TGCGCCAGCAGCCTAAGTGGTATGGCGGCAGGGAACTATGGCTACACCTTC.

The chain carries TRBV10-3 and TRBJ1-1; 10 nucleotides match TRBD1. CDR1 is ENHRY and CDR2 is SYGVKD in the germline V gene. There are 15 residues in the CDR3. Germline trimming cut 4 bases from V and 4 bases from J; bases unmatched to any gene: 6. CDR3 sequence (DNA): TGTGCCATCAGTGCCGTGACAGGGGGCTTCACTGAAGCTTTCTTT. This codes for CAISAVTGGFTEAFF.

This chain uses TRBV6-2 or TRBV6-3 with TRBJ1-1; D is unresolved. This CDR3 is built from 12 residues. In germline, CDR1 is MNHEY, CDR2 SVGEGT. Deletions cut 2 bases from V and 5 bases from J, with 6 bases between. The CDR3 spells CASSYRRTEAFF. The DNA for the CDR3 is TGTGCCAGCAGTTACCGAAGGACTGAAGCTTTCTTT.

The chain recombines TRBV29-1 with TRBJ2-7; 9 positions agree with TRBD1. V trimming: 6 bases; J trimming: 5 bases; junction bases outside the gene matches: 11. Germline CDR1 reads SQVTM; CDR2 reads ANQGSEA. The CDR3 length is 14 residues. CDR3 residues: CSVSRTGDKDEQYF. The CDR3 nucleotides read TGCAGCGTGTCGAGGACAGGGGATAAGGACGAGCAGTACTTC.

The CDR3 is CASSLRPTVLAFF. CDR3 DNA sequence: TGTGCCAGCAGTTTAAGGCCTACGGTTCTAGCTTTCTTT. V usage is TRBV12-3 or TRBV12-4 and J usage is TRBJ1-1, with unresolved D. The V gene lost 2 bases and the J gene lost 10 bases, with 14 bases spanning the gap. The CDR3 sequence is 13 residues long.

The DNA for the CDR3 is TGTGCCAGTAACGGTAGGGACAGGGGGAGAAACACTGAAGCTTTCTTT. This codes for CASNGRDRGRNTEAFF. The gene calls are TRBV19 and TRBJ1-1; 11 bases match TRBD1. The germline gives CDR1 LNHDA, CDR2 SQIVND (reference sequence). This CDR3 has 16 residues. The V and J ends lost 7 bases and 2 bases, in that order; junction bases with no gene match: 9.

This chain links TRBV6-4 with TRBJ1-6; no firm D call. This CDR3 comprises 15 residues. Germline CDR1 and CDR2: MRHNA and SNTAGT. V lost 6 bases to trimming and J lost 7 bases, with 16 bases between them. The CDR3 coding sequence is TGTGCCAGCAGCCCCAGAGGAACCGGGAATTCACCCCTCCACTTT. Translated: CASSPRGTGNSPLHF.

V usage is TRBV19 and J usage is TRBJ1-2; TRBD1 is a possible D gene (5 bases). The CDR3 totals 16 residues. V lost 8 bases to trimming and J lost 2 bases, with 21 bases between them. Germline lookup yields CDR1 LNHDA and CDR2 SQIVND (reference sequence). The CDR3 spells CASGGSGGRANYGYTF. Written as DNA, the CDR3 is TGTGCCAGTGGGGGGAGTGGTGGCAGGGCGAACTATGGCTACACCTTC. The complete variable domain, with remaining parts taken from reference TRBV19 and TRBJ1-2, reads DGGITQSPKYLFRKEGQNVTLSCEQNLNHDAMYWYRQDPGQGLRLIYYSQIVNDFQKGDIAEGYSVSREKKESFPLTVTSAQKNPTAFYLCASGGSGGRANYGYTFGSGTRLTVV.

The chain employs TRBV5-8 and TRBJ2-1; D remains unclear. The CDR3 runs to 12 residues. V dropped 2 bases and J dropped 9 bases, with 9 bases sitting between them. Germline lookup yields CDR1 SGHTS and CDR2 YDEGEE. DNA for the CDR3: TGTGCCAGCAGCTTTGGACCGGGTGAGCAGTTCTTC. Its protein is CASSFGPGEQFF.